This TCR beta chain is from a study of T cell changes during pregnancy in multiple sclerosis. The repertoire was sequenced with immunoSEQ multiplex PCR; TCRdb's copy has only in-frame clones and lacks some. The sample yields some 99,000 clones, 80% to 95% seen once. V lost 0 bases and J 6 bases, leaving 19 bases between the germline ends. The CDR3 is 17 residues long. Germline V gives CDR1 SGHNT, CDR2 YYREEE (reference sequence). This sequence joins TRBV5-4 and TRBJ2-1; perhaps TRBD1 as D (6 bases). This material consisted of peripheral blood, taken after pregnancy. The TCR was taken from a female donor with multiple sclerosis, enrolled in a pregnancy study. CDR3 protein: CASSLARSGARGNEQFF. The CDR3 DNA is TGTGCCAGCAGCTTGGCGCGGTCAGGGGCGCGAGGCAATGAGCAGTTCTTC. Variable domain in full (rest from reference TRBV5-4 and TRBJ2-1): ETGVTQSPTHLIKTRGQQVTLRCSSQSGHNTVSWYQQALGQGPQFIFQYYREEENGRGNFPPRFSGLQFPNYSSELNVNALELDDSALYLCASSLARSGARGNEQFFGPGTRLTVL.